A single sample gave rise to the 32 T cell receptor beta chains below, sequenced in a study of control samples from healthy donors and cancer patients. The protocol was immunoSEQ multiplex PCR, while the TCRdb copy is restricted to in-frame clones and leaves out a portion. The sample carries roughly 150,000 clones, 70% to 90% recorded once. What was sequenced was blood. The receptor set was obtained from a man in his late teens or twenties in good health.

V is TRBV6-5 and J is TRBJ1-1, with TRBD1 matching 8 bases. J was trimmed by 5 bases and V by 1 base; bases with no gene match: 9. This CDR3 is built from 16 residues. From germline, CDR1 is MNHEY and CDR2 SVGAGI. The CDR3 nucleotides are TGTGCCAGCAGTTACTTCCCGACAGGGGCGGGTACTGAAGCTTTCTTT. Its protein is CASSYFPTGAGTEAFF.

The CDR3 DNA reads TGTGCCTGGGACGGGGGAAGTTCTGGAAACACCATATATTTT. Amino acids: CAWDGGSSGNTIYF. The chain has TRBV30 and TRBJ1-3; D is possibly TRBD1 (5 bases). This CDR3 has 14 residues. The germline V gene encodes CDR1 GTSNPN and CDR2 SVGIG (reference sequence). V was pared by 5 bases and J by 1 base, with 12 bases between.

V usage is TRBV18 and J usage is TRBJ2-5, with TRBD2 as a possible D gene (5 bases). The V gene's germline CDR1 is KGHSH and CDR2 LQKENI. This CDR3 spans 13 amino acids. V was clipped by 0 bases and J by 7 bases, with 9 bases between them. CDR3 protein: CASSPPARGTQYF. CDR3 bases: TGTGCCAGCTCACCACCGGCCCGGGGGACCCAGTACTTC.

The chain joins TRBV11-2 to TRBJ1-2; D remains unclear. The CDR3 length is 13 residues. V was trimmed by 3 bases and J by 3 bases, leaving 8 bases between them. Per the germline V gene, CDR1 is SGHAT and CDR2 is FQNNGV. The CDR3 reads CASSFELDYGYTF. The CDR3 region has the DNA TGTGCCAGCAGCTTCGAGCTAGACTATGGCTACACCTTC.

DNA of the CDR3: TGTGCCAGCTCACAGAAAAAGGGGCAAGAGACCCAGTACTTC. It is translated as CASSQKKGQETQYF. V gene TRBV18 combines with J gene TRBJ2-5; perhaps TRBD1 as D (5 bases). Germline V gene sequence: CDR1 KGHSH, CDR2 LQKENI. Trimming cost V 4 bases and J 2 bases, with 11 bases left between them. The CDR3 is 14 residues long.

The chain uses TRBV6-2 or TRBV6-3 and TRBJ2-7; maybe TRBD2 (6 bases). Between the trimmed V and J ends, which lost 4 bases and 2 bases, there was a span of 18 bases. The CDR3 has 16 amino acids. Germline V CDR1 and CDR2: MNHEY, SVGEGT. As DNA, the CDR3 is TGTGCCAGCAGTTTGCGGCCGTGGGAGGCGACCTACGAGCAGTACTTC. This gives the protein CASSLRPWEATYEQYF.

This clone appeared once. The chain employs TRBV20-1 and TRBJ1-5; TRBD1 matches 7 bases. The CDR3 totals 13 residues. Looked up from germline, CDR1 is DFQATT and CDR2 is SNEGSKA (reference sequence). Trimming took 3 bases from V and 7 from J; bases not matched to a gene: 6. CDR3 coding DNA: TGCAGTGCTAGTTCTACAGGGGCCCAGCCCCAGCATTTT. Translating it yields CSASSTGAQPQHF.

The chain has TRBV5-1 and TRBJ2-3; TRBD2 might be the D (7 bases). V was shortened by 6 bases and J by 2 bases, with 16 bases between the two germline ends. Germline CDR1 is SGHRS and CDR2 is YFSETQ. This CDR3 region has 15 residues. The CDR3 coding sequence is TGCGCCAGCATTGGGGGGGCAATTGACACAGATACGCAGTATTTT. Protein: CASIGGAIDTDTQYF.

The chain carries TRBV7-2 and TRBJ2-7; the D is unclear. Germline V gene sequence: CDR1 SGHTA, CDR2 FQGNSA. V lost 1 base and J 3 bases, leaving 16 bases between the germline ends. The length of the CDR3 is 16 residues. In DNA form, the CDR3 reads TGTGCCAGCAGCTTAGGTGCGGCAGGTGGAGTCTACGAGCAGTACTTC. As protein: CASSLGAAGGVYEQYF.

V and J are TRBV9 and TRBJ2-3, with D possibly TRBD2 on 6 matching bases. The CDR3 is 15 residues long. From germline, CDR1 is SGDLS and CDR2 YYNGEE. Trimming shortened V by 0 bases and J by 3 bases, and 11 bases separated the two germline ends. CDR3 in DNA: TGTGCCAGCAGCGTAGGGGCAGGGAGGACAGATACGCAGTATTTT. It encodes CASSVGAGRTDTQYF.

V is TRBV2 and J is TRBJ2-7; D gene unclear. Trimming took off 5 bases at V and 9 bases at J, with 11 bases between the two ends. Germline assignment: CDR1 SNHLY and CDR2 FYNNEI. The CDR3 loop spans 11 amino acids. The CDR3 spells CASSIERRQYF. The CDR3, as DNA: TGTGCCAGCAGTATTGAAAGGAGGCAGTACTTC. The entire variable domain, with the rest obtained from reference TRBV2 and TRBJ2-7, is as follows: EPEVTQTPSHQVTQMGQEVILRCVPISNHLYFYWYRQILGQKVEFLVSFYNNEISEKSEIFDDQFSVERPDGSNFTLKIRSTKLEDSAMYFCASSIERRQYFGPGTRLTVT.

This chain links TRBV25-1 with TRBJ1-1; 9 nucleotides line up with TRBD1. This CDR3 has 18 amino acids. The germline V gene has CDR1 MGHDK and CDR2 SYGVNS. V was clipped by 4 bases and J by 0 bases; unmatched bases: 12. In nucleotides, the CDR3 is TGTGCCAGCAGTGGACTGGCCCGACAGGGGGGGATGAACACTGAAGCTTTCTTT. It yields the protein CASSGLARQGGMNTEAFF. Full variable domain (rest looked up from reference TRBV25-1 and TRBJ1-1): EADIYQTPRYLVIGTGKKITLECSQTMGHDKMYWYQQDPGMELHLIHYSYGVNSTEKGDLSSESTVSRIRTEHFPLTLESARPSHTSQYLCASSGLARQGGMNTEAFFGQGTRLTVV.

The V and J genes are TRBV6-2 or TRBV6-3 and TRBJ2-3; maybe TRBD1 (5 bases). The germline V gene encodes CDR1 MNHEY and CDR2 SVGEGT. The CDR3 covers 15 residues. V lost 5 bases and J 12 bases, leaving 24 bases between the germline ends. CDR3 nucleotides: TGTGCCAGCAGTCCCTCGTGGGTACAATCGACAGTACAGTATTTT. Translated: CASSPSWVQSTVQYF.

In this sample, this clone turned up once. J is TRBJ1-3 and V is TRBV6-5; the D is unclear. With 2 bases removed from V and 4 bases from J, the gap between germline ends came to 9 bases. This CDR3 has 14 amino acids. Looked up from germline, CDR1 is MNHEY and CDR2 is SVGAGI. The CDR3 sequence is CASSYDGWGNTIYF. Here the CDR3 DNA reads TGTGCCAGCAGTTACGACGGGTGGGGAAACACCATATATTTT.

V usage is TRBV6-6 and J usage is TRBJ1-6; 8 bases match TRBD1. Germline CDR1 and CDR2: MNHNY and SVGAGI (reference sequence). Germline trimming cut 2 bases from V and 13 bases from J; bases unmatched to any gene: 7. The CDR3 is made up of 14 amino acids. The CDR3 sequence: CASSYQGQVDPLHF. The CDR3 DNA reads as TGTGCCAGCAGTTACCAGGGACAGGTAGACCCCCTCCACTTT.

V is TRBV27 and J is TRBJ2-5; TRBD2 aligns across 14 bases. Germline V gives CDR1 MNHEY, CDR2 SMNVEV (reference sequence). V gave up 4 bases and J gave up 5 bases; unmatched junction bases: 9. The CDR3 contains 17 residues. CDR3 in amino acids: CASSSWTSGGLRETQYF. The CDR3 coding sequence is TGTGCCAGCAGTTCCTGGACTAGCGGGGGGTTACGGGAGACCCAGTACTTC.

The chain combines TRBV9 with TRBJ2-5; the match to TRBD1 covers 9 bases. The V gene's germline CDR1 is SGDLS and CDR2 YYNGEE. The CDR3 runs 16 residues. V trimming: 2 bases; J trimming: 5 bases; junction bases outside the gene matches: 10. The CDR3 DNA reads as TGTGCCAGCAGCGTTGACAGGGGGTCCGGTGCGGAGACCCAGTACTTC. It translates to CASSVDRGSGAETQYF.

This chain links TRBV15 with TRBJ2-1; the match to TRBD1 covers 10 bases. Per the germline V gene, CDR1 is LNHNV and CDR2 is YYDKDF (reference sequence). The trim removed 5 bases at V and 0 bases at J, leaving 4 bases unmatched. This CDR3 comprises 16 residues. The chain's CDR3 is CATSDRDRGSYNEQFF. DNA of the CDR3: TGTGCCACCAGCGACCGGGACAGGGGCTCCTACAATGAGCAGTTCTTC. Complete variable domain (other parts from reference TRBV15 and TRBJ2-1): DAMVIQNPRYQVTQFGKPVTLSCSQTLNHNVMYWYQQKSSQAPKLLFHYYDKDFNNEADTPDNFQSRRPNTSFCFLDIRSPGLGDTAMYLCATSDRDRGSYNEQFFGPGTRLTVL.

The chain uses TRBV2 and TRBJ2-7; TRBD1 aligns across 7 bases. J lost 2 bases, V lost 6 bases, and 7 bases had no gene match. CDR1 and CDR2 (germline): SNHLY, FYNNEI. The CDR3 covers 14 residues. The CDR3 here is CASSTTGAAYEQYF. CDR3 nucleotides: TGTGCCAGCAGCACAACAGGGGCCGCCTACGAGCAGTACTTC.

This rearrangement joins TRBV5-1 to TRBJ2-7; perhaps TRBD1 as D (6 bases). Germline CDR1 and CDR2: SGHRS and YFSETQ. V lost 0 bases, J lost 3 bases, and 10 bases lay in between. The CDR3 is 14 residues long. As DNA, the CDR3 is TGCGCCAGCAGCTTGGGAGGACAGATCTACGAGCAGTACTTC. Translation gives CASSLGGQIYEQYF.

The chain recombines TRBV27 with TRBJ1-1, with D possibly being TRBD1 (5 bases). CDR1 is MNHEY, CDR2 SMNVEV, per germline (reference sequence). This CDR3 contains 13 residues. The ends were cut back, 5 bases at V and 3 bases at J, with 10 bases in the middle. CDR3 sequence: CASSMTDYTEAFF. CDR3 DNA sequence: TGTGCCAGCAGTATGACAGACTACACTGAAGCTTTCTTT.

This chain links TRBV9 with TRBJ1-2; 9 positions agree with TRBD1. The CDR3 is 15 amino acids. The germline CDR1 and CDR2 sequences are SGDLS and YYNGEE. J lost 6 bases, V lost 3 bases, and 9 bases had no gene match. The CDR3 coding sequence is TGTGCCAGCAGCGATATTACAGGGGGCGCGGATGGCTACACCTTC. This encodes CASSDITGGADGYTF.

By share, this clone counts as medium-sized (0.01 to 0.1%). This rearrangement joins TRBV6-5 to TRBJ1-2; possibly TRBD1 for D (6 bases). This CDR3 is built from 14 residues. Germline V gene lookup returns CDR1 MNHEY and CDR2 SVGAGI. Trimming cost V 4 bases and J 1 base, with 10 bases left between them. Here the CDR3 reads CASSLPGDNYGYTF. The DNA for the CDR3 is TGTGCCAGCAGTTTGCCAGGGGATAACTATGGCTACACCTTC.

CDR3 nucleotide sequence: TGTGCCAGCAGTGGGACAGGGGGGGCTACGCAGTATTTT. Translation: CASSGTGGATQYF. This chain uses TRBV6-4 with TRBJ2-3; 10 bases map to TRBD1. From germline, CDR1 is MRHNA and CDR2 SNTAGT. CDR3 length: 13 amino acids. V trimming: 4 bases; J trimming: 8 bases; junction bases outside the gene matches: 3.

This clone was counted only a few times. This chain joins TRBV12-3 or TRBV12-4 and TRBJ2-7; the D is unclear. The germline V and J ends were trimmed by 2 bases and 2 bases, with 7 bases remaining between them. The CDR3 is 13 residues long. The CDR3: CASSLREAYEQYF. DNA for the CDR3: TGTGCCAGCAGTTTAAGGGAAGCCTACGAGCAGTACTTC.

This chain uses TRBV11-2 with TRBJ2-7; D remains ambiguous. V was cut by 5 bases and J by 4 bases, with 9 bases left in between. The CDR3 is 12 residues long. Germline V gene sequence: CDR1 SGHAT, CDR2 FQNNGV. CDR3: CASSQARYEQYF. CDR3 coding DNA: TGTGCCAGCAGCCAGGCAAGGTACGAGCAGTACTTC.

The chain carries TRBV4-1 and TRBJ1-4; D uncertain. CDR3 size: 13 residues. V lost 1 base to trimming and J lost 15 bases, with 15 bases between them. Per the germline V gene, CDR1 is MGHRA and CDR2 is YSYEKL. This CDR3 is CASSQGPETGMFF. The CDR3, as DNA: TGCGCCAGCAGCCAAGGTCCTGAGACGGGGATGTTTTTT.

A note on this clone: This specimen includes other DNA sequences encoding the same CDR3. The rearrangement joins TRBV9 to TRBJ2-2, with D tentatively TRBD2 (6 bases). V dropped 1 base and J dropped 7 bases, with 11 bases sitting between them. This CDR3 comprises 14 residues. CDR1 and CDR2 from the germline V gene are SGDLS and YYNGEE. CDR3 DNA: TGTGCCAGCAGCGTATCGGGGCGGGGCGGGGAGCTGTTTTTT. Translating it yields CASSVSGRGGELFF.

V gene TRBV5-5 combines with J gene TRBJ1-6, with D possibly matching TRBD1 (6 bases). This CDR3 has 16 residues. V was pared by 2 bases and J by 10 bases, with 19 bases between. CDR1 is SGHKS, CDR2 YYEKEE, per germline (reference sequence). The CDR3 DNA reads TGTGCCAGCAGCTTCAGACCACAGGGAAAAGGGTCACCCCTCCACTTT. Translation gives CASSFRPQGKGSPLHF.

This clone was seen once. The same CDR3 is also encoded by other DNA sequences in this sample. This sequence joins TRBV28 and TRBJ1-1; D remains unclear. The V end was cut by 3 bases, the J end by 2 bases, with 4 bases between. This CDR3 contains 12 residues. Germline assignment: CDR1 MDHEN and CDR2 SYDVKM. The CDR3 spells CASSLGNTEAFF. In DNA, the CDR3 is TGTGCCAGCAGTTTGGGTAACACTGAAGCTTTCTTT. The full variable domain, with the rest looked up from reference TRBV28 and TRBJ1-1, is DVKVTQSSRYLVKRTGEKVFLECVQDMDHENMFWYRQDPGLGLRLIYFSYDVKMKEKGDIPEGYSVSREKKERFSLILESASTNQTSMYLCASSLGNTEAFFGQGTRLTVV.

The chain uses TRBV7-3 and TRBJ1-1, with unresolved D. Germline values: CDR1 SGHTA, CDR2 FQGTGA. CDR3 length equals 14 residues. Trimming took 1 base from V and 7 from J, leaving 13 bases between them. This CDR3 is CASSLKKANFEAFF. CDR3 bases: TGTGCCAGCAGCTTAAAAAAGGCCAATTTTGAAGCTTTCTTT.

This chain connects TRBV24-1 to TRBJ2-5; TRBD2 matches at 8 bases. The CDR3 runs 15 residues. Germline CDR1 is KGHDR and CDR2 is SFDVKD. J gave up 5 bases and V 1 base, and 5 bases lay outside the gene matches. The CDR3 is CATSDFRGGGETQYF. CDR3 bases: TGTGCCACCAGTGATTTTAGGGGCGGGGGGGAGACCCAGTACTTC.